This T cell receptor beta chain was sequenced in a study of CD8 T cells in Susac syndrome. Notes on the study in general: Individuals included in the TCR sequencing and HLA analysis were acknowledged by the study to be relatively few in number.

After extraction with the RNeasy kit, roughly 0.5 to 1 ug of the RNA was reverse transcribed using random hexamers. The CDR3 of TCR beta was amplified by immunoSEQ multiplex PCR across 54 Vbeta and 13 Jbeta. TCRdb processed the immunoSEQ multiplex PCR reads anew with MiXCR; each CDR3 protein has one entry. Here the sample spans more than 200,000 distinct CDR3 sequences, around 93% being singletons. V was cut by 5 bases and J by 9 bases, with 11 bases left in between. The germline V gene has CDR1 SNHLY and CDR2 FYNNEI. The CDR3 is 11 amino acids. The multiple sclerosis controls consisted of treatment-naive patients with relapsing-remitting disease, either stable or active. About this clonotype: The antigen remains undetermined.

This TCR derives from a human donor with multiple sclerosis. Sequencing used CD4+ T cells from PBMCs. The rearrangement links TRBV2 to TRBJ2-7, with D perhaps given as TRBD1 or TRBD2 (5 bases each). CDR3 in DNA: TGTGCCAGCAGTCCGGTGGGACCGCAGTACTTC. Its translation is CASSPVGPQYF.